These 12 T cell receptor beta chains were all obtained from the same sample, sequenced in a study of CD8+CD57+ T cells in acquired aplastic anemia. Sequencing involved patients with CD8+CD57+ cell expansion previously shown by flow cytometry. TCR beta VDJ combinations and CDR3 sequences were profiled from genomic DNA. TCRdb passed the reads through MiXCR, listing each CDR3 protein once. This table holds fewer than 200,000 distinct CDR3 sequences, 47% found once. Input material: sorted CD4+, CD8+, or CD8+CD57+ T cells (not recorded which) from PBMCs. These receptor sequences come from a human donor with aplastic anemia.

J is TRBJ2-3 and V is TRBV9; D may be TRBD2 (6 bases). This CDR3 is 16 amino acids long. The germline gives CDR1 SGDLS, CDR2 YYNGEE. Trimming shortened V by 0 bases and J by 3 bases, and 14 bases separated the two germline ends. The CDR3 DNA reads as TGTGCCAGCAGCGTAGTAAGGGGAGGCCGAACAGATACGCAGTATTTT. Translating it yields CASSVVRGGRTDTQYF. Full variable domain (remainder filled in from reference TRBV9 and TRBJ2-3): DSGVTQTPKHLITATGQRVTLRCSPRSGDLSVYWYQQSLDQGLQFLIQYYNGEERAKGNILERFSAQQFPDLHSELNLSSLELGDSALYFCASSVVRGGRTDTQYFGPGTRLTVL.

The sample holds many counts of this clonotype. CDR3 DNA sequence: TGTGCCAGCAGTGAAAGGAGGGCCCTCGGTCACGAGCAGTACTTC. It is translated as CASSERRALGHEQYF. The chain uses TRBV6-1 and TRBJ2-7, with D possibly being TRBD2 (6 bases). Trimming pared 2 bases from V and 5 bases from J, leaving 16 bases between. Germline CDR1 is MNHNS and CDR2 is SASEGT. The CDR3 contains 15 residues.

This clonotype came up a few times. The junction shows a germline mismatch at one end, possibly a read error. The chain couples TRBV2 to TRBJ1-5; 8 positions agree with TRBD1. This CDR3 has 16 residues. Germline CDR1 SNHLY, CDR2 FYNNEI. CDR3 region: CASTQRAGGSNQSQHF. DNA of the CDR3: TGTGCCAGCACCCAACGGGCAGGGGGCTCCAATCAGTCCCAGCATTTT.

The sample holds a few counts of this clonotype. The chain is built from TRBV10-1 and TRBJ2-7; D is unclear. V lost 4 bases and J 3 bases, leaving 10 bases between the germline ends. The CDR3 loop spans 13 amino acids. From germline, CDR1 is WNHNN and CDR2 SYGVQD (reference sequence). CDR3 coding DNA: TGCGCCAGCAGTGTGTCACCAAACTACGAGCAGTACTTC. Amino acid sequence: CASSVSPNYEQYF.

The genes are TRBV4-1 and TRBJ2-5; D remains unclear. The CDR3 is made up of 18 amino acids. V lost 0 bases to trimming and J lost 4 bases, with 21 bases between them. Looked up from germline, CDR1 is MGHRA and CDR2 is YSYEKL. The DNA of the CDR3 is TGCGCCAGCAGCCAAGATCTTATTTGGGGTCTCTCGGGAGAGACCCAGTACTTC. Translated: CASSQDLIWGLSGETQYF.

The sample holds many counts of this clonotype. The rearrangement links TRBV20-1 to TRBJ2-1, with a weak D call TRBD2 (6 bases). Germline CDR1 is DFQATT and CDR2 is SNEGSKA (reference sequence). The CDR3 consists of 16 residues. The V end lost 6 bases, the J end lost 0 bases, and 18 bases lay between the germline ends. CDR3 coding DNA: TGCAGTGCCCGGGACTCTACACCGAGCTCCTACAATGAGCAGTTCTTC. Translated, it gives CSARDSTPSSYNEQFF.

The chain recombines TRBV7-9 with TRBJ1-2; no clear D. V shed 5 bases and J shed 3 bases, with 10 bases lying between them. Per germline, CDR1 SEHNR and CDR2 FQNEAQ (reference sequence). The CDR3 is 13 amino acids. The CDR3 region is CASSLATDYGYTF. DNA for the CDR3: TGTGCCAGCAGCCTTGCCACAGACTATGGCTACACCTTC.

This chain connects TRBV15 to TRBJ1-5; TRBD1 matches 9 bases. V lost 1 base to trimming and J lost 3 bases; unmatched junction nucleotides: 1. Germline CDR1 is LNHNV and CDR2 is YYDKDF (reference sequence). This CDR3 has 15 residues. Here the CDR3 reads CATSRGTGVNQPQHF. The CDR3 DNA reads as TGTGCCACCAGCAGAGGGACAGGGGTCAATCAGCCCCAGCATTTT.

This clonotype was detected many times. The chain is built from TRBV9 and TRBJ1-2, with 8 bases fitting TRBD1. Losses at the gene ends were 4 bases for V and 8 bases for J; bases not matched to a gene: 4. The V gene's germline CDR1 is SGDLS and CDR2 YYNGEE. The CDR3 contains 12 residues. The CDR3 protein is CASSQTGEGYTF. DNA of the CDR3: TGTGCCAGCAGCCAGACAGGGGAGGGCTACACCTTC.

The chain links TRBV11-2 to TRBJ2-3; 7 positions match TRBD2. The CDR3 is 17 amino acids. The germline CDR1 and CDR2 sequences are SGHAT and FQNNGV. V trimming: 0 bases; J trimming: 2 bases; junction bases outside the gene matches: 8. CDR3 DNA sequence: TGTGCCAGCAGCTTAGAATTAGCTAGCGGAATCACAGATACGCAGTATTTT. Residues: CASSLELASGITDTQYF.

This clonotype was detected ten times or more. This sequence joins TRBV20-1 and TRBJ1-6; the D is unclear. Trimming shortened V by 2 bases and J by 9 bases, and 14 bases separated the two germline ends. Germline V gives CDR1 DFQATT, CDR2 SNEGSKA (reference sequence). This CDR3 is 14 amino acids long. CDR3: CSARSNVGISPLHF. Written as DNA, the CDR3 is TGCAGTGCTAGATCCAATGTGGGGATTTCACCCCTCCACTTT.

This clonotype has a count of ten or more. This sequence joins TRBV6-1 and TRBJ1-6; weak D call: TRBD1 (5 bases). The CDR3 is 12 residues long. Germline V lookup: CDR1 MNHNS, CDR2 SASEGT. The germline V and J ends were trimmed by 5 bases and 14 bases, with 13 bases remaining between them. The CDR3 region is CASSPLGGTLHF. The CDR3 DNA sequence: TGTGCCAGCAGTCCCCTGGGGGGGACCCTCCACTTT.